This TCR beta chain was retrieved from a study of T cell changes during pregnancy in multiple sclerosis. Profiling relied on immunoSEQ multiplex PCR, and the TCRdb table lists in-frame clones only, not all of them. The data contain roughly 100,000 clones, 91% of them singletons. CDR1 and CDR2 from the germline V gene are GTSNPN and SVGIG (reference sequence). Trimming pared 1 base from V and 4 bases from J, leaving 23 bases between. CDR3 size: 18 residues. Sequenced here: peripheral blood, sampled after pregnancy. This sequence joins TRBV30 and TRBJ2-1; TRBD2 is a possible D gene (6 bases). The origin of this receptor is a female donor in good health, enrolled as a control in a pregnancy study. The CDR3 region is CAWSAGGGGRLEYNEQFF. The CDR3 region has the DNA TGTGCCTGGAGTGCCGGGGGAGGTGGGCGGCTTGAATACAATGAGCAGTTCTTC.